This T cell receptor (beta chain) was sequenced in a study of cytomegalovirus exposure and HLA in healthy donors. PCR involved 60 Vbeta and 13 Jbeta primers. Per the study methods: In a later analysis, 70 million to 80 million unique TCR beta chains included roughly 11 million shared by two or more donors. The repertoire was sequenced with immunoSEQ multiplex PCR; TCRdb's copy has only in-frame clones and lacks some. V and J calls and clone size follow that table, whereas D and trimming were derived from the DNA. The sample lists some 150,000 clones, about 81% occurring once. A remark on this clone: Its cognate antigen is unknown.

Study conclusions and caveats: According to an earlier analysis, most TCR beta V segments yielded productive rearrangements about 90% or about 30% of the time. Overall, about 160 TCR beta chains were annotated as cytomegalovirus-associated. Another analysis was done later, and it associated fewer than 20,000 TCR beta sequences with HLA alleles at 0.05 false discovery rate.

The CDR3 extends over 15 amino acids. Trimming removed 4 bases from V and 6 bases from J, with 19 bases in between. Germline CDR1 reads SGHRS; CDR2 reads YFSETQ. The sample was PBMCs. The TCR originated in a man between 25 and 39 years old in good health and CMV-seronegative. The V gene is TRBV5-1, the J gene TRBJ1-1, with D tentatively TRBD1 (5 bases). The CDR3 DNA reads TGCGCCAGCAGCCCCGGACAAAATAGTGTCTCTGAAGCTTTCTTT. Its protein is CASSPGQNSVSEAFF.